Sequencing of this TCR beta chain was carried out in a study of blood T cells in healthy people across ages. V was pared by 11 bases and J by 1 base, with 20 bases between. Germline values: CDR1 MNHEY, CDR2 SMNVEV (reference sequence). This CDR3 is built from 15 residues. General study points: Older age coincided with a roughly linear decline in TCR beta diversity per million T cells.

About this clonotype itself: Its antigen is undetermined.

Through a sample-barcoded 5' primer and a J-beta primer mix, a second PCR was run for roughly 6 to 12 cycles. Per-sample output comprised a minimum of 2.5 million paired-end reads containing CDR3. One entry per CDR3 protein, called by TCRdb with MiXCR from the 5' RACE reads. The profile covers approximately 900,000 distinct CDR3 sequences, with under 35% appearing a single time and more than 8.5% taken by the ten largest. These data were also filed under a second study, of T cells of mothers and their children. In that study: Overlap measured in related mother-child pairs was slightly, non-significantly higher than in unrelated pairs.

The sample consisted of blood. The chain combines TRBV27 with TRBJ1-1, with D maybe TRBD1 (5 bases). The receptor was derived from a woman aged 40 to 50 in good health. The CDR3 is CASRGEGTGNTEAFF. The CDR3 bases are TGTGCCTCCAGAGGAGAGGGGACGGGGAACACTGAAGCTTTCTTT.